This record looks at one T cell receptor (beta chain) sequence and its context. The sample has other DNA sequences that encode this CDR3 too. The data stem from a study of shared clonotypes between healthy human individuals. Study at large: The plates for each donor numbered three CD4 naive, three CD4 memory, two CD8 naive and one CD8 memory.

Assay: immunoSEQ multiplex PCR; the TCRdb copy retains only in-frame clones and omits some. The sample yields 1 million to 1.2 million clones, 60% to 85% seen once. The origin of this receptor is a man in his late teens or twenties in good health. Some clones in this sample may be carry-over from other donors' samples. Sequenced sample: memory CD4+ T cells from PBMCs. Subset denoted: CD45RA-negative fraction.

This chain's CDR3 is CASSPQVNTEAFF. For the CDR3, the DNA is TGTGCCAGCAGCCCACAGGTGAACACTGAAGCTTTCTTT. This chain connects TRBV7-3 to TRBJ1-1; possibly TRBD1 for D (5 bases). The CDR3 consists of 13 residues. Germline CDR1 reads SGHTA; CDR2 reads FQGTGA. Trimming cost V 5 bases and J 0 bases, with 7 bases left between them.